This T cell receptor (beta chain) was captured by sequencing in a study of cytomegalovirus exposure and HLA in healthy donors (TCRdb year 2017). With respect to the entire study: According to an earlier analysis of around 600 of the donors, 150 million to 200 million T cells yielded 100 million or so unique TCR beta sequences and approximately 300 Gb of sequence data. Roughly 300 gigabases of sequencing data and tens of millions of unique TCR sequences were included in an early release covering 500 to 750 HLA-typed donors. Among the roughly 390 genotyped donors, approximately 77% belonged to the genetic ancestry cluster associated with self-reported Caucasian donors. The aim of the study was to test whether cataloging public T cell receptors could identify signatures of past pathogen exposure. The T cell repertoires of several hundred subjects were profiled by immunosequencing and related to cytomegalovirus serostatus. Along with the approximately 620-subject first cohort, a separate validation cohort of over a hundred different subjects was used. To predict cytomegalovirus infection status, the study combined high-throughput TCR immunosequencing, statistical association of individual TCRs with disease status, and machine learning. A later analysis re-analyzed previously published TCR beta repertoires from 550 to 700 donors and added high-resolution HLA genotyping to study TCR occurrence patterns. Rather than drawing on any new phenotypic data, the later analysis identified candidate immune exposures from TCR beta sequences and the way those sequences occurred across donors. An earlier analysis of some 600 of the donors applied high-throughput TCR beta sequencing to assess whether each TCR beta V gene segment acted as functional or pseudogenic. Donor age, sex, ethnicity and CMV serostatus were compiled together with the repertoire data. A later genetic analysis took genome-wide SNP genotypes for about 65% of the 666 donors and used that subset as a discovery cohort. Every repertoire in the discovery cohort had been generated on one and the same sequencing platform. Both class I and class II loci were covered by HLA typing, at four-digit resolution. The number of donors typed differed by locus, with 629-630 for A, B, C, DRB1 and DQB1, roughly 550 for DQA1, under 610 for DPA1, and some 440 for DPB1. Because of strong linkage in the cohort, four or five DR-DQ haplotypes were treated as single units for association and clustering. Among about 410 genotyped donors of the cohort, an average of about 240,000 unique TCR beta nucleotide sequences was sequenced per donor, of which 15% to 20% were non-productive.

According to the germline V gene, CDR1 reads SGHTA and CDR2 reads FQGTGA. Trimming takes 4 bases off V and 7 bases off J; junction bases not matched to a gene: 6. From the cysteine through the phenylalanine, the CDR3 covers 14 amino acids. Only CDR3 DNA is held: 42 bases, read in frame from base 1. Comment on this clone: The specificity of this receptor is unknown. Base qualities are missing; no much larger clone stands one base away.

Libraries were prepared through the immunoSEQ multiplex PCR assay. The multiplex PCR relied on a mix of 60 forward primers for TCR Vbeta segments and 13 reverse primers for TCR Jbeta segments. The CDR3 region of rearranged TCR beta genes was amplified from genomic DNA by a multiplex PCR assay. The Illumina HiSeq System was used to sequence the amplified TCR beta libraries as 87-base-pair reads. The authors' pipeline ran thus. Across the 666 repertoires, a later analysis counted tens of millions of unique TCR beta chains, around 11 million of which were shared by at least two donors. Raw reads were error-corrected and collapsed into unique sequences by a nearest-neighbor algorithm in which closely related sequences were merged to remove PCR and sequencing errors. Alignment of CDR3 sequences to IMGT reference sequences was used to assign V, D and J gene segments. For a sequence to be retained, a match of at least six nucleotides was required to both a V gene segment and a J gene segment. Rearrangements were classified as productive when the CDR3 lacked stop codons and remained in frame with V and J, and all other rearrangements were classified as non-productive. Following IMGT convention, CDR3 was defined as the stretch from the second conserved V-encoded cysteine up to the conserved J-encoded phenylalanine. Sequences without an unambiguous match to a single V gene segment were excluded from the earlier analysis of about 630 of the donors. An earlier analysis of about 590 of the donors classified V segments as functional when productive rearrangements were above 56.7% and as segregating when the standard deviation between donors was above 5%. A statistical classification framework was built for diagnosing cytomegalovirus status from the catalog of TCR beta chain sequences. V and J gene assignment, in a later analysis, came from comparing TCR nucleotide sequences with IMGT/GENE-DB human TR gene sequences. Using the TCRdist pipeline, a later analysis assigned CDR3 sequences along with most-parsimonious VDJ recombination scenarios. In a later analysis, each TCR beta chain was defined by its CDR3 amino acid sequence together with its V-gene family, and reads without a unique V-gene family were excluded. To address suspected cross-contamination and a sequencing artifact, a later analysis removed around 590 highly shared, low-generation-probability nucleotide sequences. A later analysis calculated a clonal expansion index for each public chain from normalized within-repertoire ranks of inferred template counts. Generation probabilities in a later analysis came from a VDJ recombination model fitted to out-of-frame rearrangements, and those results were checked against IGoR. Hypergeometric tests were used in a later analysis to score TCR-TCR, TCR-HLA and TCR-CMV co-occurrence, with a repertoire-size bias correction applied to the TCR pairs. A later analysis estimated false discovery rates by permuting HLA or CMV assignments 20 times. In a later analysis, co-occurring TCRs were grouped using DBSCAN, and TCRdist sequence similarity was added for clustering within HLA-allele-positive subsets. Co-occurrence clustering excluded repertoires with fewer than 30,000 or more than 120,000 public chains, plus five with anomalous nucleotide sharing. The table was pulled from immuneACCESS by TCRdb, which kept in-frame rearrangements only. Such tables lose some clones; where checked, under half of the loss comes from unresolved V genes, and the rest has no known cause. D and trimming come from the DNA, and the V and J calls and clone size come from that table. This sample is represented by 180,000 or so clones; about 85% of them were singletons. In total, the top ten clones hold 4.5% of the sample.

The cohort comprised fewer than 750 healthy bone marrow donors. At the time of sampling, all cohort members were nominally healthy, though unrecorded immune exposures were likely present. The donor was CMV seropositive and was included in the group of some 290 seropositive cohort members. Each donor provided a peripheral blood sample, and peripheral blood mononuclear cells were used for TCR beta sequencing. The Qiagen DNeasy Blood Extraction Kit was used to extract genomic DNA from the blood cell samples. Broad study findings and their caveats: A later analysis reported that several top co-occurrence clusters appeared linked to parvovirus B19, influenza, CMV and Epstein-Barr virus. Strong co-occurrence of HLA alleles, especially DR and DQ, made assigning TCR associations to individual alleles difficult. Most CMV-associated TCR beta chains appeared to be HLA-restricted in a later analysis, and the HLA associations seemed to be driven largely by CMV exposure. In a later genetic analysis, a missense DCLRE1C variant was associated with V-gene and J-gene trimming of TCR beta chains, and the association was replicated in an independent cohort. Presence/absence analyses assumed roughly uniform sequencing depth across donors, an assumption that may not hold. Cytomegalovirus status was reported to be diagnosed by the classifier with high specificity and sensitivity in both the original and validation cohorts. A further reported finding was that TCR beta sequences accurately predicted the HLA-A and HLA-B alleles for most subjects in the first cohort. According to a later analysis, TCR association rates differed among HLA loci, with DRB1 alleles showing the most associated TCRs and HLA-C alleles showing the fewest. At a false discovery rate of 0.05, a later analysis linked under 20,000 TCR beta sequences to specific HLA alleles. The authors suggested that the approach could potentially be generalized to other disease states and immunological phenotypes. Because counts were too low, about 18 rarely observed V segments, including chromosome 9 orphons, were excluded from the earlier analysis of roughly 580 of the donors. A later analysis found that HLA-associated TCR beta chains were more clonally expanded and had lower generation probabilities than equally common non-associated chains. A total of 150 or so TCR beta chains were listed by the study as associated with cytomegalovirus. Because the 87-base-pair reads could not distinguish some IMGT-functional V segments, including TRBV6-2 and TRBV6-3, those segments were excluded. Compared with the roughly 710-donor mean, donors in an Asian-associated ancestry cluster had fewer N-insertions in productive TCRs, according to a later genetic analysis. HLA typing was unavailable for some donors at each locus, so association tests used only the typed subset. While some public TCRs were present in many individuals, most TCR sequences turned up only very rarely across donors. In this cohort, only TCR beta chains were sequenced, and detectable features were limited by the absence of alpha or paired-chain data. For the cohort, immune exposure information was limited to CMV serostatus. Correlated functional status among segregating V segments might reflect linkage disequilibrium, but an unknown experimental factor could not be ruled out. A few of the identified cytomegalovirus-associated TCR beta chains were confirmed in vitro to be specific for cytomegalovirus antigens. A group of highly shared sequence variants was considered likely to be a technical artifact of the sequencing pipeline. An earlier analysis of approximately 540 of the donors showed that most TCR beta V segments appeared in productive rearrangements either about 87% or about 30% of the time, which broadly matched IMGT annotations.

The clonotype was recovered from a woman in her fifties or sixties in good health and CMV-seropositive. The chain is made from TRBV7-3 and TRBJ2-2; TRBD2 lines up with 7 middle nucleotides. Sequencing was carried out using PBMCs. The CDR3 reads CASSSLAARGELFF. The nucleotide sequence is given as TGTGCCAGCAGCTCCCTAGCGGCCCGCGGGGAGCTGTTTTTT.